This TCR beta chain was observed in a study of T cell responses to AZD1222 COVID-19 vaccine. Study results and caveats: Without day 14 samples, only post-peak T cell repertoires were studied. The donor group comprised mostly white British people and more females; the analysis possibly underestimated clonal diversity. AZD1222 recipients seropositive at baseline numbered only five or six.

V was shortened by 4 bases and J by 8 bases, with 18 bases between the two germline ends. Germline assignment: CDR1 MNHEY and CDR2 SMNVEV (reference sequence). CDR3 size: 15 residues. Only in-frame clones appear in the TCRdb table, and some are missing; sequencing was by immunoSEQ multiplex PCR. The table has over 110,000 clones, almost 95% seen once; the top ten hold about a tenth. In the case of this clone: What it recognizes is unknown.

The sample here was peripheral blood, taken 28 days after the second AZD1222 dose. The receptor was isolated from an adult who received the AZD1222 COVID-19 vaccine. The rearrangement uses TRBV27 and TRBJ1-5; D remains unclear. This CDR3 is CASSSNPLSWEPQHF. The CDR3 DNA sequence: TGTGCCAGCAGTTCTAACCCCCTCAGCTGGGAGCCCCAGCATTTT.